Shown below are 10 T cell receptor beta chains from a single sample sequenced in a study of Ad26.COV2.S vaccination and SARS-CoV-2 variants. As for treatment: approximately 18 received Ad26.COV2.S at low or high dose, single or two shots; about 5 received placebo; per-sample allocation not given. Sampling occurred on day 63 after the first vaccine or placebo injection. The data were produced by immunoSEQ multiplex PCR, yet TCRdb's version contains in-frame clones alone and is incomplete. The sample holds 380,000 or so clones, around 88% seen once. The sample was peripheral blood, taken in a trial of Ad26.COV2.S vaccine versus placebo. The receptors were sampled from a person between 18 and 65 years old who received the Ad26.COV2.S COVID-19 vaccine or a placebo.

As to this clone: The same CDR3 can be traced to other DNA sequences in this sample. The rearrangement links TRBV3-1 (or the pseudogene TRBV3-2) to TRBJ1-2, with 8 bases fitting TRBD1. The CDR3 is 13 residues long. The V and J ends lost 1 base and 6 bases, in that order; junction bases with no gene match: 1. CDR1 LGHDT and CDR2 YNNKEL come from the germline V gene (reference sequence). The CDR3 sequence: CASSQGQGNGYTF. As DNA, the CDR3 is TGTGCCAGCAGCCAAGGACAGGGGAATGGCTACACCTTC.

CDR3 DNA: TGTGCCAGCCGACTAGCGGGAGGAAAAGAGCAGTACTTC. Amino acid sequence: CASRLAGGKEQYF. The chain couples TRBV27 to TRBJ2-7; 13 bases are a match to TRBD2. The CDR3 sequence is 13 residues long. Germline CDR1 is MNHEY and CDR2 is SMNVEV (reference sequence). V was clipped by 8 bases and J by 7 bases; unmatched bases: 5.

The chain joins TRBV7-2 to TRBJ2-7; TRBD2 matches 10 bases. Germline trimming cut 6 bases from V and 0 bases from J; bases unmatched to any gene: 2. The CDR3 sequence is 14 residues long. In germline, CDR1 is SGHTA, CDR2 FQGNSA. DNA for the CDR3: TGTGCCAGCAGACTAGCGGGAAGCTCCTACGAGCAGTACTTC. This sequence encodes CASRLAGSSYEQYF.

The rearrangement uses TRBV6-2 or TRBV6-3 and TRBJ2-1, with 12 bases identical to TRBD2. Germline CDR1 MNHEY, CDR2 SVGEGT. J lost 8 bases, V lost 5 bases, and 4 bases had no gene match. The CDR3 is 14 amino acids. The CDR3 DNA sequence: TGTGCCAGCAGTCTAGCGGGGGGGCCATATGAGCAGTTCTTC. Its translation is CASSLAGGPYEQFF.

As for this clone: One junction end does not reproduce the germline sequence, and a read error may be involved. DNA for the CDR3: TGTGCCAGCAGTTTACCGGGGACAGCACTACTCTTC. Its translation is CASSLPGTALLF. The chain uses TRBV28 and TRBJ1-2; 7 positions match TRBD1. The CDR3 runs 12 residues. Germline V gives CDR1 MDHEN, CDR2 SYDVKM.

V is TRBV2 and J is TRBJ2-7, with TRBD1 as a possible D gene (6 bases). CDR1 and CDR2 (germline): SNHLY, FYNNEI. V was shortened by 5 bases and J by 7 bases, with 15 bases between the two germline ends. The CDR3 runs to 13 residues. The CDR3 sequence is CASSRTEPGEQYF. Here the CDR3 DNA reads TGTGCCAGCAGTCGGACAGAGCCGGGGGAGCAGTACTTC.

The V and J genes are TRBV7-7 and TRBJ2-1, with 9 bases fitting TRBD2. J was trimmed by 9 bases and V by 2 bases; bases with no gene match: 8. The CDR3 is 15 amino acids. Germline V CDR1 and CDR2: SSHAT, FNYEAQ (reference sequence). The CDR3 sequence: CASSLTSGPISEQFF. The CDR3 DNA sequence: TGTGCCAGCAGCTTAACTAGCGGGCCTATTTCTGAGCAGTTCTTC.

This rearrangement joins TRBV7-9 to TRBJ2-1; D remains ambiguous. Germline lookup yields CDR1 SEHNR and CDR2 FQNEAQ (reference sequence). Trimming took off 2 bases at V and 8 bases at J, with 7 bases between the two ends. The length of the CDR3 is 12 residues. The CDR3 loop is CASSLIADEQFF. The CDR3 bases are TGTGCCAGCAGCTTAATAGCCGATGAGCAGTTCTTC.

V usage is TRBV19 and J usage is TRBJ1-5; D gene unclear. Germline loops: CDR1 LNHDA, CDR2 SQIVND (reference sequence). Deletions cut 6 bases from V and 7 bases from J, with 19 bases between. CDR3 length: 15 amino acids. The CDR3 here is CASSGAPPYEQPQHF. As DNA, the CDR3 is TGTGCCAGTAGCGGAGCCCCCCCGTATGAGCAGCCCCAGCATTTT.

The V call is TRBV28, the J call TRBJ1-5; no reliable D call. The CDR3 consists of 15 residues. Trimming removed 9 bases from V and 3 bases from J, with 18 bases in between. Germline CDR1 reads MDHEN; CDR2 reads SYDVKM. The CDR3 DNA follows: TGTGCCAGTTTGACCCTGGACGGAATCAATCAGCCCCAGCATTTT. Translated, it gives CASLTLDGINQPQHF.